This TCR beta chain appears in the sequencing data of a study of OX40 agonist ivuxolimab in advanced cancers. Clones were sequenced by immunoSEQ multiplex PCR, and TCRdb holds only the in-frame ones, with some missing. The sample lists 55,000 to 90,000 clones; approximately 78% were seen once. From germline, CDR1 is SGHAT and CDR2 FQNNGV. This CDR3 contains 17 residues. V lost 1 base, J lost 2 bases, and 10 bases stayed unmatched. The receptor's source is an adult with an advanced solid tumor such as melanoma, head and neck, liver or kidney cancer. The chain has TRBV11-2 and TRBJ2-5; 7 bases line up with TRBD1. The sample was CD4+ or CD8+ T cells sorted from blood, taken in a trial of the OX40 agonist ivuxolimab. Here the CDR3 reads CASSLVLGGSTQETQYF. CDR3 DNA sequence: TGTGCCAGCAGCTTAGTGTTAGGGGGCTCCACACAAGAGACCCAGTACTTC.